This T cell receptor beta chain comes out of a study of blood T cell repertoires in COVID-19. Across the whole study: COVID-19 samples collected from the United States, Italy and Spain covered acute and convalescent phases.

CDR1 is MDHEN and CDR2 is SYDVKM in the germline V gene. The CDR3 covers 14 residues. With V trimmed by 6 bases and J by 7 bases, 8 bases remained unmatched. This clone is a singleton in its sample. In the original workflow: Estimation of nucleated cell counts was performed using reference gene primer amplification. The assay was immunoSEQ multiplex PCR, and TCRdb's table has in-frame clones only and misses some. V, J and clone size were drawn from that table, and D and trimming were deduced from the DNA. The profile covers tens of thousands of clones, with around 87% appearing a single time and approximately 7.4% taken by the ten largest.

This clonotype was obtained from a human donor with acute or convalescent COVID-19. The donor label of this sample is uncertain. Source material: peripheral blood. The chain employs TRBV28 and TRBJ2-1, with TRBD2 identical over 8 bases. CDR3 in amino acids: CASSRGGPTNEQFF. The CDR3 DNA is TGTGCCAGCAGCCGGGGGGGTCCTACTAATGAGCAGTTCTTC.